This T cell receptor beta chain stems from a study of T cell responses to AZD1222 COVID-19 vaccine. Trimming took 6 bases from V and 2 from J; bases not matched to a gene: 4. CDR1 is SGHKS, CDR2 YYEKEE, per germline (reference sequence). The CDR3 is 14 amino acids. Note on this clone: Its antigen is not identified.

Method: immunoSEQ multiplex PCR; TCRdb's copy keeps in-frame clones and lacks some. The sample contains 95,000 to 150,000 clones, roughly 87% of which appear only once. Study-level findings and limits: The study sampled repertoires only after the peak T cell response. Compared with day 0, the breadth and depth of the Spike-specific TCR repertoire rose significantly after two doses of AZD1222. In the spike-specific TCR repertoire, nearly half reportedly target unmutated variant regions.

Sequences were derived from peripheral blood, sampled on day 0 of AZD1222 vaccination. This chain uses TRBV5-5 with TRBJ2-7; TRBD1 matches at 11 bases. The sequence was obtained from an adult in good health. CDR3: CASTPGQGAYEQYF. For the CDR3, the DNA is TGTGCCAGCACCCCGGGACAGGGGGCCTACGAGCAGTACTTC.